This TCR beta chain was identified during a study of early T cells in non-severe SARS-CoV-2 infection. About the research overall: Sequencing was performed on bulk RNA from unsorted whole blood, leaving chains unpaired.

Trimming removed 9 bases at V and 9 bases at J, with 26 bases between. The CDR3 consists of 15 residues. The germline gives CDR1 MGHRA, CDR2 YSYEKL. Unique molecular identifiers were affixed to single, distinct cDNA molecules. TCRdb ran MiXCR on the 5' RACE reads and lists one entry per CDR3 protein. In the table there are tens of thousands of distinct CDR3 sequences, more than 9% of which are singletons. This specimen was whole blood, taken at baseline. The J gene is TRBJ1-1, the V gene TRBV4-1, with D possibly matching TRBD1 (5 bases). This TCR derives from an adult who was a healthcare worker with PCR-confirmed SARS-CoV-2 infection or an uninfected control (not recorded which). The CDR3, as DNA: TGCGCCAGTTCGTTTTTGGGGGACTGGGGTCTGCAAGCTTTCTTT. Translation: CASSFLGDWGLQAFF.